A selection of T cell receptor beta chains follows, all from one sample in a study of T cells expressing NK-cell markers. TCRdb re-called the 5' RACE reads and gives one entry per CDR3 protein, without DNA. This sample's table has approximately 150,000 distinct CDR3 sequences. The sample consisted of blood T cells: a sorted CD56 or NKG2C T cell subset, CD4+ or CD8+ T cells, or bulk PBMC T cells (not recorded which). The receptors here all came from a woman aged 18 to 75 in good health. Both conserved end residues are part of each CDR3.

v_gene	j_gene	CDR3aa
TRBV29-1	TRBJ1-2	CSVEGDRVYYGYTF
TRBV7-8	TRBJ2-7	CASSLRQSTDEQYF
TRBV10-3	TRBJ1-5	CAISEGFSSNQPQHF
TRBV30	TRBJ1-6	CAWSTVGTDNSPLHF
TRBV5-1	TRBJ2-1	CASSPEPYNEQFF
TRBV6-1	TRBJ1-2	CASREDGSYGYTF
TRBV9	TRBJ1-2	CASSPVPRDYGYTF
TRBV5-5	TRBJ2-3	CASSWGGFSTDTQYF
TRBV25-1	TRBJ2-1	CASDADSYNEQFF
TRBV11-1	TRBJ1-2	CASSPRWRGDYGYTF
TRBV7-3	TRBJ1-1	CASSPNAPRGTGRNTEAFF
TRBV10-3	TRBJ2-1	CAISEGLAGGNEQFF
TRBV5-1	TRBJ2-1	CASSLATGVSYNEQFF
TRBV5-1	TRBJ2-1	CASRRGTGGDEQFF
TRBV10-3	TRBJ2-7	CAISDRDRGLYEQYF
TRBV4-2	TRBJ2-7	CASSQERALAGAYEQYF
TRBV28	TRBJ2-7	CASSKQGQAYEQYF
TRBV25-1	TRBJ2-3	CASSEWGASGGNTDTQYF
TRBV11-2	TRBJ2-7	CASSLGGGSYEQYF
TRBV29-1	TRBJ2-5	CSVPREGQETQYF
TRBV6-5	TRBJ1-2	CASSYRGIQGATGSGYTF
TRBV2	TRBJ2-3	CASSVSRQLTDTQYF
TRBV6-4	TRBJ2-1	CASSVEGANNEQFF
TRBV11-2	TRBJ1-1	CASSLDRTGGTEAFF
TRBV10-3	TRBJ2-3	CATGRTSDLTDTQYF
TRBV5-1	TRBJ1-4	CASSFTGQGNEKLFF
TRBV12-3/TRBV12-4	TRBJ1-2	CASSPVLMHYGYTF
TRBV20-1	TRBJ2-2	CSAVLATGVGELFF
TRBV6-5	TRBJ2-1	CASSYQVAGHNEQFF
TRBV7-3	TRBJ2-2	CASSLGRAGELFF
TRBV7-3	TRBJ2-2	CASSLLPGLAGAGELFF
TRBV7-2	TRBJ2-7	CASSLGGGQPYEQYF
TRBV20-1	TRBJ1-2	CSARQGFTYGYTF
TRBV6-5	TRBJ2-5	CASSSWGRGTQETQYF
TRBV6-1	TRBJ2-1	CASSESFGRGSYNEQFF
TRBV6-2/TRBV6-3	TRBJ2-5	CASSYLSRWAGGASETQYF
TRBV12-3/TRBV12-4	TRBJ2-5	CASSPGAASYQETQYF
TRBV21-1	TRBJ1-2	CASSNRRDSLGRGYTF
TRBV4-1	TRBJ2-1	CASSQDRTSGGIDEQFF
TRBV3-1	TRBJ2-7	CASSPNTGAGEQYF
TRBV5-5	TRBJ2-7	CASSLYSGGSYEQYF
TRBV24-1	TRBJ2-1	CATSDLRGHPNEQFF
TRBV12-3/TRBV12-4	TRBJ2-2	CASSFSGGSTGELFF
TRBV7-3	TRBJ2-1	CASSPNSHEQFF
TRBV5-1	TRBJ2-1	CASSLGPGLGNNEQFF
TRBV20-1	TRBJ1-4	CSAVDRGHGEKLFF
TRBV5-1	TRBJ2-2	CASSLVLAGLGGELFF
TRBV11-2	TRBJ2-7	CASSPGFLAGGHYEQYF